This T cell receptor (beta chain) was recorded in a study of CD8 T cells in Susac syndrome. Study context: When blood was drawn, the patients with Susac syndrome were therapy-naive, on corticosteroids, or on intravenous immunoglobulin alone. The study's findings and limits: It was in TEMRA cells and active patients that Susac CD8+ clonal expansion peaked. Detection of Susac-specific public clones gave approximately 16 in total CD8+ repertoires and 5 or 6 in CD8+ TEMRA repertoires.

Note on this clonotype: Antigen specificity is unknown.

The germline gives CDR1 SGHVS, CDR2 FQNEAQ. Trimming stripped 4 bases from V and 7 bases from J, with 11 bases between. The CDR3 totals 13 residues. Random hexamers were used to reverse transcribe the RNA input (about 0.5 to 1 ug). A single record per CDR3 protein comes from TCRdb applying MiXCR to the immunoSEQ multiplex PCR reads. Of about 90,000 distinct CDR3 sequences detected, about 96% appear once; the ten largest clones hold more than 0.5%. The V call is TRBV7-8, the J call TRBJ2-1, with D unresolved. The receptor was derived from a human donor with Susac syndrome. Sequenced material: CD8+ T cells from PBMCs. This CDR3 is CASSSPPLNEQFF. The CDR3 nucleotides read TGTGCCAGCAGCTCACCTCCCCTGAATGAGCAGTTCTTC. Supplemented by reference TRBV7-8 and TRBJ2-1, the full variable domain reads GAGVSQSPRYKVAKRGQDVALRCDPISGHVSLFWYQQALGQGPEFLTYFQNEAQLDKSGLPSDRFFAERPEGSVSTLKIQRTQQEDSAVYLCASSSPPLNEQFFGPGTRLTVL.